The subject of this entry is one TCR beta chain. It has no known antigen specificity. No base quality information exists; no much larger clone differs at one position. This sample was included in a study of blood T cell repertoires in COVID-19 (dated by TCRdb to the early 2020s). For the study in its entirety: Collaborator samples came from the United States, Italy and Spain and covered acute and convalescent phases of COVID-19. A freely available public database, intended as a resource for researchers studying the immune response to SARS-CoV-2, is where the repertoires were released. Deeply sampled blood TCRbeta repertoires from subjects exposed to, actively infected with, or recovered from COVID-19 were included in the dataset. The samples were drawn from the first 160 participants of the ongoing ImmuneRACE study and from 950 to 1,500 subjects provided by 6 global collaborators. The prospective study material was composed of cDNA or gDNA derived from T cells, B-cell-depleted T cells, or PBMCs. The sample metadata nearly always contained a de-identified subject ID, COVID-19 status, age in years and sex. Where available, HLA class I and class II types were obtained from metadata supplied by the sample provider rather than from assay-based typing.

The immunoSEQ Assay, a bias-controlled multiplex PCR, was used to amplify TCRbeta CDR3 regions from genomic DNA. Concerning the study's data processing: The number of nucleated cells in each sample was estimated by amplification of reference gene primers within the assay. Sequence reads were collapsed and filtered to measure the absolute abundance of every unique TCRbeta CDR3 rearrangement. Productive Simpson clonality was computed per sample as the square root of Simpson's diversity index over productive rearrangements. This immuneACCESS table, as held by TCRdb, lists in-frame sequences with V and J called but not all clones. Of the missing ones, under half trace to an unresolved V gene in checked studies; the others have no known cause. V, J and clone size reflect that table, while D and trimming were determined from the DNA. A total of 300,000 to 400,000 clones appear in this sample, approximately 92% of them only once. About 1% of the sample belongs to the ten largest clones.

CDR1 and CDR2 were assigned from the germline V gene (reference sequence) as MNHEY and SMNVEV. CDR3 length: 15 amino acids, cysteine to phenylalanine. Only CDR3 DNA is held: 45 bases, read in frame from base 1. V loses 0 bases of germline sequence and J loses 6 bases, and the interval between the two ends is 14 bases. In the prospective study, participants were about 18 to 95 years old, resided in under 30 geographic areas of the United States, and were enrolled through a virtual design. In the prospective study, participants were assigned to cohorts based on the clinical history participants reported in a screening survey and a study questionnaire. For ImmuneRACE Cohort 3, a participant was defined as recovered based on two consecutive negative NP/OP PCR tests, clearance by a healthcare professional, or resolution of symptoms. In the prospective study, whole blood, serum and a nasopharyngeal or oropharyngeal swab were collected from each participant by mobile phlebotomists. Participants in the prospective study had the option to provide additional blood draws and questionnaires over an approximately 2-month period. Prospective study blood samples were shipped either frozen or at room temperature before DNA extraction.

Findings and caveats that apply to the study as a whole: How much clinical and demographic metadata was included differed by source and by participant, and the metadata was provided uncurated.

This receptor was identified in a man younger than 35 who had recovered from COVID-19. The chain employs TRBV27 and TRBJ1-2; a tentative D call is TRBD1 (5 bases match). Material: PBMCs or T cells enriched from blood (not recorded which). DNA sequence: TGTGCCAGCAGTTTATCCAGGGACTATGCCGATGGCTACACCTTC. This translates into CASSLSRDYADGYTF.